This T cell receptor (beta chain) was recovered during a study of cytomegalovirus exposure and HLA in healthy donors. Amplification used 60 Vbeta primers and 13 Jbeta primers. TCRdb keeps only in-frame clones here, not all; method: immunoSEQ multiplex PCR. Of fewer than 200,000 clones listed, about 80% are singletons. Germline-derived CDR1 and CDR2 are SGHAT and FQNNGV. The CDR3 extends over 15 amino acids. The J segment lost 2 bases and the V segment lost 3 bases, leaving 5 bases of the junction unmatched. This TCR was recovered from a woman aged 25-40 years in good health and CMV-seronegative. Sequences were obtained from PBMCs. This chain connects TRBV11-2 to TRBJ2-7; 9 bases align to TRBD2. The CDR3 bases are TGTGCCAGCAGCTTTGGTGCGGGGGGGCCCTACGAGCAGTACTTC. It yields the protein CASSFGAGGPYEQYF.